Each of the 24 T cell receptor beta chains below was sequenced from the same sample in a study of blood T cell repertoires in COVID-19. Generated by immunoSEQ multiplex PCR, the TCRdb table keeps only in-frame clones and is missing some. The sample holds 68,000 or so clones, 70% to 90% seen once. Specimen: peripheral blood. Receptors originate from a woman between 65 and 79 years old with acute or convalescent COVID-19.

This sequence joins TRBV7-3 and TRBJ2-1, with 10 nucleotides matching TRBD1. V was clipped by 3 bases and J by 5 bases; unmatched bases: 4. This CDR3 region has 15 residues. Germline V gene lookup returns CDR1 SGHTA and CDR2 FQGTGA. The CDR3 nucleotides are TGTGCCAGCAGCTTCGGGACAGGGGCCCACAATGAGCAGTTCTTC. Its protein is CASSFGTGAHNEQFF.

This rearrangement joins TRBV11-2 to TRBJ2-2, with 7 nucleotides matching TRBD1. Germline V lookup: CDR1 SGHAT, CDR2 FQNNGV. There are 17 residues in the CDR3. Trimming at V came to 6 bases and at J to 5 bases, leaving 15 bases not matched to a gene. The CDR3 here is CASRNLRGGRRTGELFF. Written as DNA, the CDR3 is TGTGCCAGCAGGAACTTGAGAGGGGGCCGAAGAACCGGGGAGCTGTTTTTT.

This clone has only one observation. The rearrangement uses TRBV6-2 or TRBV6-3 and TRBJ1-6, with TRBD1 identical over 7 bases. The CDR3 is made up of 15 amino acids. J was trimmed by 7 bases and V by 5 bases; bases with no gene match: 8. CDR1 MNHEY and CDR2 SVGEGT come from the germline V gene. CDR3 coding DNA: TGTGCCAGCAGTCGACAGGGAACGGGGAATTCACCCCTCCACTTT. It specifies CASSRQGTGNSPLHF.

The chain joins TRBV27 to TRBJ1-5, with 9 bases aligning to TRBD1. V shed 2 bases, J shed 7 bases, and the junction held 0 bases outside the gene matches. CDR1 is MNHEY and CDR2 is SMNVEV in the germline V gene (reference sequence). The CDR3 is 13 residues long. The CDR3 spells CASSLDRGQPQHF. The CDR3 region has the DNA TGTGCCAGCAGTTTAGACAGGGGGCAGCCCCAGCATTTT.

The chain combines TRBV5-1 with TRBJ1-4; TRBD1 aligns across 9 bases. Germline assignment: CDR1 SGHRS and CDR2 YFSETQ. V dropped 0 bases and J dropped 9; count of bases not matched to a gene: 6. The CDR3 covers 15 residues. CDR3 DNA: TGCGCCAGCAGCTTGGTCGGGACAGGGCTAAAAAAACTGTTTTTT. Protein: CASSLVGTGLKKLFF.

J is TRBJ1-6 and V is TRBV11-3; D gene ambiguous. Trimming removed 11 bases from V and 8 bases from J, with 4 bases in between. Germline-derived CDR1 and CDR2 are SGHNT and YENEEA. CDR3 length: 9 amino acids. The CDR3 nucleotides read TGTGCCGGCCATTCACCCCTCCACTTT. As protein: CAGHSPLHF.

The gene calls are TRBV29-1 and TRBJ1-2; 7 bases match TRBD1. Germline loops: CDR1 SQVTM, CDR2 ANQGSEA. V lost 3 bases, J lost 8 bases, and 9 bases stayed unmatched. This CDR3 is built from 13 residues. The CDR3 spells CSVEPETGSGYTF. For the CDR3, the DNA is TGCAGCGTTGAGCCTGAGACAGGGAGCGGCTACACCTTC.

The rearrangement links TRBV7-8 to TRBJ1-1; tentative D call: TRBD1 (6 bases). Germline V gene data show CDR1 as SGHVS and CDR2 as FQNEAQ. The CDR3 runs 16 residues. Trimming removed 1 base at V and 3 bases at J, with 15 bases between. CDR3 coding DNA: TGTGCCAGCAGCTTAGTTGGGGGCGGTTATGACACTGAAGCTTTCTTT. As protein: CASSLVGGGYDTEAFF.

The chain carries TRBV28 and TRBJ1-3; possible D gene TRBD1, 6 bases. The length of the CDR3 is 15 residues. Germline V lookup: CDR1 MDHEN, CDR2 SYDVKM. Between the trimmed V and J ends, which lost 5 bases and 2 bases, there was a span of 13 bases. Here the CDR3 DNA reads TGTGCCAGCAGTCTCACAGGGATTACTGGAAACACCATATATTTT. Its translation is CASSLTGITGNTIYF.

The CDR3 DNA sequence: TGTGCCAGCAGCGTCGGGACAGAGGACTCACCCCTCCACTTT. This gives the protein CASSVGTEDSPLHF. V usage is TRBV28 and J usage is TRBJ1-6; 7 nucleotides align to TRBD1. The CDR3 length is 14 residues. The ends lost 6 bases at V and 10 bases at J; junction bases unmatched: 9. Per the germline V gene, CDR1 is MDHEN and CDR2 is SYDVKM.

The chain couples TRBV28 to TRBJ1-2, with 7 nucleotides matching TRBD1. V lost 10 bases and J lost 4; bases outside the gene matches: 6. CDR3 length: 12 amino acids. Germline CDR1 reads MDHEN; CDR2 reads SYDVKM. The CDR3 bases are TGTGCCACCGGAGACAGGGTCTATGGCTACACCTTC. As protein: CATGDRVYGYTF.

The chain links TRBV6-5 to TRBJ2-2, with D unclear. Between the trimmed V and J ends, which lost 10 bases and 4 bases, there was a span of 10 bases. The CDR3 is 12 residues long. Looked up from germline, CDR1 is MNHEY and CDR2 is SVGAGI. The CDR3 bases are TGTGCCACCGAGATGAGCACCGGGGAGCTGTTTTTT. This translates into CATEMSTGELFF.

V gene TRBV10-2 combines with J gene TRBJ1-6; TRBD1 matches at 10 bases. V shed 4 bases and J 6 bases; nucleotides not matched to a gene: 6. The CDR3 is made up of 16 amino acids. Per germline, CDR1 WSHSY and CDR2 SAAADI. Written as DNA, the CDR3 is TGCGCCAGCAGTGCGACAGGGGGCATCGGTAATTCACCCCTCCACTTT. Encoded protein: CASSATGGIGNSPLHF.

V and J are TRBV29-1 and TRBJ1-6, with 7 bases fitting TRBD1. Germline CDR1 SQVTM, CDR2 ANQGSEA. J gave up 5 bases and V 7 bases, and 8 bases lay outside the gene matches. The CDR3 totals 14 residues. CDR3 residues: CSAGEGQHNSPLHF. CDR3 in DNA: TGCAGCGCCGGTGAGGGACAGCATAATTCACCCCTCCACTTT.

The rearrangement uses TRBV28 and TRBJ1-2; TRBD1 agrees at 9 bases. CDR1 and CDR2 from the germline V gene are MDHEN and SYDVKM. The V segment lost 8 bases and the J segment 5 bases; nucleotides outside the gene matches: 3. This CDR3 comprises 12 residues. CDR3 nucleotides: TGTGCCAGCGGAGGACAGGGGTATGGCTACACCTTC. Amino acid sequence: CASGGQGYGYTF.

This chain uses TRBV28 with TRBJ2-1; TRBD1 is a possible D gene (5 bases). The length of the CDR3 is 14 residues. Germline V lookup: CDR1 MDHEN, CDR2 SYDVKM. Deletions cut 10 bases from V and 5 bases from J, with 18 bases between. The CDR3 sequence is CATCVAGKNNEQFF. The CDR3 DNA reads as TGTGCCACCTGCGTGGCAGGGAAGAACAATGAGCAGTTCTTC. Supplemented by reference TRBV28 and TRBJ2-1, the full variable domain reads DVKVTQSSRYLVKRTGEKVFLECVQDMDHENMFWYRQDPGLGLRLIYFSYDVKMKEKGDIPEGYSVSREKKERFSLILESASTNQTSMYLCATCVAGKNNEQFFGPGTRLTVL.

There are a few counts of this clone. The V call is TRBV9, the J call TRBJ2-7; 9 bases line up with TRBD2. This CDR3 spans 15 amino acids. The trim removed 2 bases at V and 0 bases at J, leaving 3 bases unmatched. Germline lookup yields CDR1 SGDLS and CDR2 YYNGEE. The CDR3 region is CASSVGSGSSYEQYF. For the CDR3, the DNA is TGTGCCAGCAGCGTTGGTAGCGGGAGCTCCTACGAGCAGTACTTC.

This chain connects TRBV7-3 to TRBJ1-1; 11 bases map to TRBD1. Trimming cost V 4 bases and J 4 bases; bases outside gene matches: 2. Germline lookup yields CDR1 SGHTA and CDR2 FQGTGA. This CDR3 has 14 amino acids. CDR3 protein: CASSSGQGATEAFF. The CDR3 DNA is TGTGCCAGCAGCTCCGGACAGGGGGCCACTGAAGCTTTCTTT.

This chain connects TRBV3-1 (or the pseudogene TRBV3-2) to TRBJ2-3, with 9 positions matching TRBD2. This CDR3 has 15 amino acids. CDR1 and CDR2 (germline): LGHDT, YNNKEL (reference sequence). Trimming cost V 4 bases and J 5 bases; bases outside gene matches: 7. The CDR3 nucleotides are TGTGCCAGCAGCCGACAGCGGGGGGTGGGAGATACGCAGTATTTT. Translated: CASSRQRGVGDTQYF.

This chain joins TRBV6-1 and TRBJ2-7; TRBD1 aligns across 8 bases. With V trimmed by 4 bases and J by 3 bases, 5 bases remained unmatched. The V gene's germline CDR1 is MNHNS and CDR2 SASEGT. The CDR3 sequence is 14 residues long. In nucleotides, the CDR3 is TGTGCCAGCAGTGCCTCACAGGGGGTCTACGAGCAGTACTTC. Its protein product is CASSASQGVYEQYF.

The rearrangement uses TRBV4-3 and TRBJ2-3; D is unclear. The CDR3 has 13 amino acids. Germline V lookup: CDR1 LGHNA, CDR2 YSLEER. V lost 0 bases and J 5 bases, leaving 6 bases between the germline ends. This chain's CDR3 is CASSQETLDTQYF. The CDR3 coding sequence is TGCGCCAGCAGCCAAGAGACACTAGATACGCAGTATTTT.

This chain links TRBV7-8 with TRBJ1-1, with a possible D match to TRBD1 (6 bases). The germline V and J ends were trimmed by 4 bases and 10 bases, with 16 bases remaining between them. CDR3 length equals 13 residues. The germline CDR1 and CDR2 sequences are SGHVS and FQNEAQ. The CDR3 spells CASSSRGALRAFF. DNA for the CDR3: TGTGCCAGCAGCTCCCGGGGGGCCTTACGAGCTTTCTTT.

The V and J genes are TRBV5-6 and TRBJ1-5, with a tentative D call TRBD1 (5 bases). Trimming removed 0 bases at V and 0 bases at J, with 13 bases between. This CDR3 spans 17 amino acids. The germline V gene encodes CDR1 SGHDT and CDR2 YYEEEE. The CDR3 DNA follows: TGTGCCAGCAGCTTGGGGGTCGGGACTTATAGCAATCAGCCCCAGCATTTT. This sequence encodes CASSLGVGTYSNQPQHF.

In the case of this clone: Other nucleotide sequences in the sample specify the same CDR3. The rearrangement links TRBV5-1 to TRBJ2-7; 7 bases agree with TRBD1. The CDR3 loop spans 13 amino acids. CDR1 is SGHRS, CDR2 YFSETQ, per germline. V lost 0 bases and J lost 4; bases outside the gene matches: 1. CDR3 coding DNA: TGCGCCAGCAGCTTGGCACAGGGGTACGAGCAGTACTTC. Protein: CASSLAQGYEQYF.